Below, one T cell receptor beta chain is given with its context. This sample is part of a study of cytomegalovirus exposure and HLA in healthy donors. The PCR made use of 60 Vbeta and 13 Jbeta primers. The repertoire was sequenced with immunoSEQ multiplex PCR; TCRdb's copy has only in-frame clones and lacks some. The sample data list approximately 140,000 clones. CDR3 size: 14 residues. Germline V CDR1 and CDR2: SGHDT, YYEEEE. Trimming stripped 4 bases from V and 1 base from J, with 12 bases between. The sample was PBMCs. The receptor was derived from a man aged 40-55 years in good health and CMV-seronegative. V and J are TRBV5-6 and TRBJ2-7, with no clear D. CDR3 in DNA: TGTGCCAGCAGCCCTGACATTCTATCCTACGAGCAGTACTTC. This translates into CASSPDILSYEQYF.